One and the same sample provided the 16 T cell receptor beta chains below, sequenced in a study of OX40 agonist ivuxolimab in advanced cancers. Libraries were made using the immunoSEQ multiplex PCR assay. TCRdb limited this immuneACCESS table to in-frame rearrangements with V and J called. A share of clones is missing; checked studies link under half to unresolved V genes, and the rest is unexplained. The sample includes tens of thousands of clones, with 91% observed a single time. The top ten hold approximately 3.9% of the sample. Sequences were derived from CD4+ or CD8+ T cells sorted from blood, sampled in a trial of the OX40 agonist ivuxolimab. The receptor source for this set is an adult with an advanced solid tumor such as melanoma, head and neck, liver or kidney cancer.

This clone was seen a few times. This chain uses TRBV4-1 with TRBJ2-2; D is uncertain. Trimming pared 0 bases from V and 8 bases from J, leaving 10 bases between. The V gene's germline CDR1 is MGHRA and CDR2 YSYEKL. The CDR3 runs 14 residues. CDR3 region: CASSQDFGRGELFF. The CDR3 nucleotides are TGCGCCAGCAGCCAAGATTTCGGCCGAGGGGAGCTGTTTTTT.

This clone showed up just once. The V and J genes are TRBV10-3 and TRBJ2-1; TRBD2 aligns across 10 bases. The germline gives CDR1 ENHRY, CDR2 SYGVKD. V shed 8 bases and J 5 bases; nucleotides not matched to a gene: 3. This CDR3 comprises 13 residues. Here the CDR3 DNA reads TGTGCCATCGGACTAGCGGCCGACAATGAGCAGTTCTTC. Translation gives CAIGLAADNEQFF.

V usage is TRBV9 and J usage is TRBJ2-5; D uncertain. This CDR3 has 12 residues. Germline CDR1 is SGDLS and CDR2 is YYNGEE. With 3 bases removed from V and 5 bases from J, the gap between germline ends came to 8 bases. CDR3 DNA: TGTGCCAGCAGCGCAATTGGGGAGACCCAGTACTTC. This sequence encodes CASSAIGETQYF.

The rearrangement links TRBV6-5 to TRBJ1-5; no definite D call. Germline-derived CDR1 and CDR2 are MNHEY and SVGAGI. Trimming removed 5 bases at V and 3 bases at J, with 5 bases between. The CDR3 consists of 12 residues. The CDR3 region is CASSPPNQPQHF. As DNA, the CDR3 is TGTGCCAGCAGTCCTCCCAATCAGCCCCAGCATTTT.

This clone appeared once. The J gene is TRBJ2-5, the V gene TRBV28; the match to TRBD2 covers 8 bases. Germline loops: CDR1 MDHEN, CDR2 SYDVKM. CDR3 length: 16 amino acids. Unmatched junction bases numbered 13, after V lost 7 bases and J lost 3 bases. The CDR3 here is CASTPFGGGQEETQYF. The CDR3 DNA reads TGTGCCAGCACCCCGTTCGGGGGGGGGCAAGAAGAGACCCAGTACTTC.

This clone was seen just once. For the CDR3, the DNA is TGTGCCAGTAGTGTGGACTTCAGGAATTCTCCTGAAGCTTTCTTT. Its translation: CASSVDFRNSPEAFF. The J gene is TRBJ1-1, the V gene TRBV19, with D uncertain. The germline gives CDR1 LNHDA, CDR2 SQIVND (reference sequence). This CDR3 is built from 15 residues. V lost 5 bases and J lost 6, with 19 bases in between.

The chain combines TRBV19 with TRBJ1-3; 9 bases are shared with TRBD1. The CDR3 is 14 residues long. Germline loops: CDR1 LNHDA, CDR2 SQIVND (reference sequence). With V trimmed by 7 bases and J by 8 bases, 9 bases remained unmatched. The CDR3 DNA reads TGTGCCAGTATTGGCTGGGACAGGGTGGACACCATATATTTT. This encodes CASIGWDRVDTIYF.

J is TRBJ2-7 and V is TRBV27, with no clear D. This CDR3 region has 15 residues. CDR1 is MNHEY and CDR2 is SMNVEV in the germline V gene (reference sequence). Trimming took off 4 bases at V and 3 bases at J, with 16 bases between the two ends. The CDR3 loop reads CASSWQAGTFYEQYF. CDR3 bases: TGTGCCAGCAGTTGGCAGGCCGGTACTTTCTACGAGCAGTACTTC.

The V gene is TRBV9, the J gene TRBJ2-7; TRBD2 matches 14 bases. The germline gives CDR1 SGDLS, CDR2 YYNGEE. Unmatched junction bases numbered 4, after V lost 3 bases and J lost 5 bases. This CDR3 region has 15 residues. In DNA form, the CDR3 reads TGTGCCAGCAGCGGCCCGGGACTAGCGGGAGACGAGCAGTACTTC. Protein product: CASSGPGLAGDEQYF.

V is TRBV7-9 and J is TRBJ2-5; D unresolved. Germline CDR1 reads SEHNR; CDR2 reads FQNEAQ (reference sequence). The length of the CDR3 is 13 residues. V dropped 4 bases and J dropped 0 bases, with 6 bases sitting between them. The CDR3: CASSYSHQETQYF. Written as DNA, the CDR3 is TGTGCCAGCAGCTACTCTCACCAAGAGACCCAGTACTTC.

The chain carries TRBV11-2 and TRBJ2-5, with TRBD1 matching 8 bases. J gave up 3 bases and V 4 bases, and 7 bases lay outside the gene matches. CDR3 length equals 15 residues. Germline V gives CDR1 SGHAT, CDR2 FQNNGV. The CDR3 is CASSYWTGQKETQYF. The CDR3 DNA reads as TGTGCCAGCAGCTATTGGACAGGGCAAAAAGAGACCCAGTACTTC.

The chain is built from TRBV4-1 and TRBJ2-1, with TRBD2 matching over 9 bases. The germline V gene encodes CDR1 MGHRA and CDR2 YSYEKL. The CDR3 contains 18 residues. V gave up 0 bases and J gave up 5 bases; unmatched junction bases: 11. Here the CDR3 reads CASSQDVVVLAGDNEQFF. In DNA form, the CDR3 reads TGCGCCAGCAGCCAAGATGTTGTCGTCTTAGCGGGGGACAATGAGCAGTTCTTC.

The chain recombines TRBV5-1 with TRBJ2-1; 10 positions match TRBD2. With V trimmed by 4 bases and J by 1 base, 11 bases remained unmatched. This CDR3 is 18 amino acids long. The germline gives CDR1 SGHRS, CDR2 YFSETQ. The CDR3 reads CASSSSIAGGSSYNEQFF. CDR3 DNA: TGCGCCAGCAGCAGTTCTATAGCGGGAGGATCTTCCTACAATGAGCAGTTCTTC.

V and J are TRBV6-1 and TRBJ2-7; possibly TRBD1 for D (6 bases). The germline V gene encodes CDR1 MNHNS and CDR2 SASEGT. Deletions cut 8 bases from V and 5 bases from J, with 10 bases between. The CDR3 runs to 11 residues. This CDR3 is CASHDRNEQYF. The CDR3 DNA reads as TGTGCCAGCCACGACAGGAACGAGCAGTACTTC.

CDR3 sequence reads: CASSKTSGGTETQYF. As DNA, the CDR3 is TGTGCCAGCAGTAAGACTAGCGGGGGAACAGAGACCCAGTACTTC. The gene calls are TRBV6-5 and TRBJ2-5; TRBD2 agrees at 12 bases. This CDR3 has 15 residues. Germline V gene data show CDR1 as MNHEY and CDR2 as SVGAGI. V was pared by 5 bases and J by 4 bases, with 5 bases of the junction left unmatched.

This chain joins TRBV13 and TRBJ2-5; TRBD2 matches at 9 bases. The CDR3 extends over 17 amino acids. Germline lookup yields CDR1 PRHDT and CDR2 FYEKMQ (reference sequence). V trimming: 2 bases; J trimming: 1 base; junction bases outside the gene matches: 8. This chain's CDR3 is CASSLRRVSGGQETQYF. CDR3 DNA: TGTGCCAGCAGCTTAAGGAGGGTTAGCGGGGGCCAAGAGACCCAGTACTTC.